This TCR beta chain was identified in a study of early T cells in non-severe SARS-CoV-2 infection. Looking at the study overall: Alpha and beta chains were unpaired, from unsorted whole-blood bulk RNA.

The TCR library protocol attached unique molecular identifiers to the individual cDNA molecules. TCRdb reprocessed the 5' RACE reads with MiXCR, giving one entry per CDR3 protein. The sample includes 35,000 to 45,000 distinct CDR3 sequences, approximately 5.3% of them seen just once. On this clonotype itself: The antigen remains unidentified.

Germline V CDR1 and CDR2: MDHEN, SYDVKM. CDR3 length: 14 amino acids. Trimming left V 2 bases short and J 4 bases short, with 11 bases between. Study outcomes and limitations: Missing private and CD4 specificities, VDJdb matching favored anti-spike CD8 responses.

The TCR comes from an adult who was a healthcare worker with PCR-confirmed SARS-CoV-2 infection or an uninfected control (not recorded which). This rearrangement joins TRBV28 to TRBJ1-2; D is possibly TRBD1 (5 bases). The material sequenced was whole blood. The CDR3 spells CASSLGAGTYGYTF. CDR3 DNA: TGTGCCAGCAGTTTAGGGGCAGGGACCTATGGCTACACCTTC.